One sample yielded the 3 T cell receptor beta chains listed below, sequenced in a study of shared clonotypes between healthy human individuals. Data came from immunoSEQ multiplex PCR; TCRdb stores just in-frame clones and leaves some out. Of around 1.6 million clones in the sample, 95% to 99% were seen once. Sequencing input: naive CD4+ T cells sorted from blood. Subset given: CD45RA+ positively selected. The origin of the receptors is a man aged 30 to 39 in good health.

V gene TRBV2 combines with J gene TRBJ1-5; unclear D gene. The CDR3 length is 14 residues. V shed 6 bases and J shed 6 bases, with 15 bases lying between them. Germline CDR1 SNHLY, CDR2 FYNNEI. The CDR3 nucleotides read TGTGCCAGCAGAGGTCAATTGAGTCCTCAGCCCCAGCATTTT. Protein product: CASRGQLSPQPQHF.

The chain has TRBV2 and TRBJ2-1, with 7 nucleotides matching TRBD1. Germline loops: CDR1 SNHLY, CDR2 FYNNEI. The CDR3 extends over 14 amino acids. V shed 6 bases, J shed 4 bases, and the junction held 6 bases outside the gene matches. This CDR3 is CASSPGTAYNEQFF. Written as DNA, the CDR3 is TGTGCCAGCAGCCCCGGGACAGCGTACAATGAGCAGTTCTTC.

The chain combines TRBV2 with TRBJ2-7; no definite D call. CDR3 size: 13 residues. V dropped 11 bases and J dropped 2 bases, with 16 bases sitting between them. From germline, CDR1 is SNHLY and CDR2 FYNNEI. DNA for the CDR3: TGTGCCGCGGCGGATATACGGACCTACGAGCAGTACTTC. Its protein product is CAAADIRTYEQYF.